This TCR beta chain was sequenced during a study of shared clonotypes between healthy human individuals (TCRdb year 2020). Notes on the research overall: Three men and two women, aged 18 to 49 years, made up the cohort. For each donor, three plates each were used for CD4 naive and CD4 memory, two plates were used for CD8 naive, and one plate was used for CD8 memory. The study deeply sequenced blood TCR repertoires of five healthy adults to estimate repertoire size and the extent of clonotype sharing between individuals. To increase sequencing depth and limit assay-specific biases, different laboratories used diverse techniques to prepare libraries and sequence TCR repertoires. Each donor's leukapheresis produced roughly between about 0.9 and 9.5 billion PBMCs. Findings and caveats that apply to the study as a whole: Pairwise subsampling indicated that sequencing depth was expected to affect the degree of clonotype sharing among donors. Sampling was limited to blood, and TCR repertoires in tissue likely differ from TCR repertoires in blood. Higher generation probabilities were observed for clonotypes shared by all four sorted-subset donors than for non-shared clonotypes. Because the study included a small number of donors, the genetic and exposure-history diversity represented was limited. Naive subsets generally had larger estimated clonotype richness than memory subsets. Even with the large sequencing depth, rarefaction of the sorted-subset datasets indicated that sequencing was incomplete. Sharing across a few donors was observed for approximately 5% of naive CD4, under 4% of naive CD8, over 2% of memory CD4, and roughly 0.4% of memory CD8 clonotypes.

The CDR3 spans 14 residues, from the cysteine through the phenylalanine. Only the CDR3 region is kept as DNA, spanning 42 bases read in frame from base 1. V and J are truncated by 1 base and 1 base respectively, leaving an intervening sequence of 8 bases. The germline V gene encodes CDR1 SEHNR and CDR2 FQNEAQ (reference sequence). For this clone: Its antigen remains undetermined. The sample holds no much larger clone one base away, and base qualities are not on file. The sample contains more than one DNA sequence encoding this CDR3.

TCR CDR3 regions were amplified from genomic DNA by multiplex PCR using the deep immunoSEQ assay. Genomic DNA extracted from each cell subset was distributed evenly over all wells of several immunoSEQ 96-well plates, and each plate served as one replicate. For sorted subsets, each replicate PCR was loaded with roughly 200 ng genomic DNA, equivalent to 25,000 to 35,000 T cell genomes. Purified libraries were quantified with a Qubit 3.0 fluorometer, sized on a Bioanalyzer 2100, and re-quantified with the KAPA Library Quantification kit. Every immunoSEQ 96-well plate was sequenced on a dedicated single-read 150-cycle Illumina NextSeq 550 flow cell. The paper's data handling went like this. The immunoSEQ output contained only junctional sequences without quality scores, so filtering could not match that applied to full-length reads. To assign V/J genes and CDR3, sequences were annotated against IMGT germline references using PyIR, a Python wrapper for IgBLAST v1.9. Reads with weak V/J assignments (E-value above 1e-6), missing CDR3, stop codons, out-of-frame junctions, or ambiguous translated residues were removed. V3J clonotypes were defined by identical inferred V gene, J gene, and CDR3 amino acid sequence. Percentage overlap between repertoires was computed as shared unique clonotypes divided by the size of the smaller repertoire. RTK rarefaction, the Chao1 estimator, and Recon v2.1 estimates of unobserved clonotypes were used to assess repertoire richness. Generation probabilities for all TCRbeta clonotypes obtained by the gDNA method from several donors were computed using OLGA. TCRdb mirrors the immuneACCESS table, restricted to in-frame sequences. Some clones are absent from its copies; in checked studies, under half trace to an unresolved V gene, and the reason for the others is unknown. V, J and clone size are those of that table, while D and trimming were read from the DNA. For this sample the table gives millions of clones, of which approximately 94% were detected only once. In total, the top ten clones hold approximately 1.7% of the sample.

For the CD8 naive samples, CD45RO-negative cells were positively selected for CCR7, yielding a CD45RA+CCR7+ population from which TemRA cells were excluded. Healthy HIV-negative adults with no recently reported acute infections or vaccinations were included as donors. Every donor was a Caucasian adult residing in Nashville, Tennessee, USA. Blood was collected by leukapheresis, and PBMCs were isolated by Ficoll-Histopaque density gradient centrifugation and then cryopreserved in liquid nitrogen vapor phase. Analytical flow cytometry was used to check the purity and quantity of every magnetically sorted T cell population. From each sorted fraction, genomic DNA was isolated and quantified by UV absorbance on a Nanodrop 2000c.

Recombination linked TRBV7-9 to TRBJ2-7; the D gene remains uncertain. The source is a man younger than 30 in good health. Some clones in this sample may be carry-over from other donors' samples. Specimen: naive CD8+ T cells from PBMCs. Explained via the paper, the cell subset or site label denotes: CD45RA+CCR7+. The base sequence is TGTGCCAGCAGCTTAGTAGGTGCGTCCTACGAGCAGTACTTC. Translated, this gives CASSLVGASYEQYF.